This T cell receptor beta chain stems from a study of control samples from healthy donors and cancer patients. Sequencing used immunoSEQ multiplex PCR; TCRdb keeps in-frame clones, though not all of them. The sample yields some 200,000 clones, approximately 92% seen once. Germline V gene lookup returns CDR1 SNHLY and CDR2 FYNNEI. This CDR3 contains 13 residues. The V gene lost 2 bases and the J gene lost 6 bases, with 7 bases spanning the gap. This sequence originates from a man aged 18 to 29 in good health. The chain has TRBV2 and TRBJ2-2, with D possibly matching TRBD1 (5 bases). The sample taken for sequencing was blood. DNA for the CDR3: TGTGCCAGCAGTGAACAGGGTCCCGGGGAGCTGTTTTTT. Protein product: CASSEQGPGELFF.